The clone carrying this T cell receptor beta chain appeared many times. Its target is unknown. V lost 1 base and J lost 8, with 10 bases in between. CDR1 SGHNT and CDR2 YYREEE come from the germline V gene (reference sequence). This CDR3 is built from 13 residues. One entry per CDR3 protein, called by TCRdb with MiXCR from the 5' RACE reads. The sample includes some 7,000 distinct CDR3 sequences, 13% to 15% of them seen just once. Time point defined: sample taken at primary tumor resection. The data were obtained in a study of spatial heterogeneity in lung cancer. Study results and caveats: The number of expanded tumor alpha and beta chains correlated with mutation number.

The specimen was lung tumor tissue, collected at surgery. This receptor was obtained from a female donor with early-stage non-small cell lung cancer. The rearrangement uses TRBV5-4 and TRBJ2-1, with TRBD1 as a possible D gene (5 bases). As DNA, the CDR3 is TGTGCCAGCAGCTTGAATTGGGGCTATGAGCAGTTCTTC. Its translation: CASSLNWGYEQFF.